Below are 7 T cell receptor beta chains sequenced from a single sample in a study of identical twins. TCRdb used MiXCR to reprocess the 5' RACE reads, holding one entry per CDR3 protein. The data show approximately 150,000 distinct CDR3 sequences, roughly 3.2% seen once. Sequencing was carried out using memory T cells sorted from blood. All receptors derive from a man between 18 and 29 years old in good health.

This clonotype showed up many times. The CDR3, as DNA: TGTGCCAGCAGTGAAACGGGCGAGCAGTTCTTC. Protein: CASSETGEQFF. The chain employs TRBV6-1 and TRBJ2-1; no definite D call. From germline, CDR1 is MNHNS and CDR2 SASEGT. The V gene lost 2 bases and the J gene lost 10 bases, with 6 bases spanning the gap. CDR3 length: 11 residues.

This clonotype was detected many times. The chain uses TRBV6-2 or TRBV6-3 and TRBJ2-2; 8 bases are a match to TRBD2. The CDR3 extends over 16 amino acids. Per the germline V gene, CDR1 is MNHEY and CDR2 is SVGEGT. The junction had 6 bases not matched to a gene; V was cut back by 2 bases and J by 4 bases. CDR3 protein: CASSYTAGDLTGELFF. Here the CDR3 DNA reads TGTGCCAGCAGTTACACAGCGGGGGATCTCACCGGGGAGCTGTTTTTT.

This clonotype occurred many times. The chain links TRBV20-1 to TRBJ2-6, with a weak D call TRBD2 (6 bases). The CDR3 loop spans 13 amino acids. Trimming cost V 5 bases and J 1 base, with 6 bases left between them. Germline V gene sequence: CDR1 DFQATT, CDR2 SNEGSKA (reference sequence). The CDR3 spells CSAAGSGANVLTF. Here the CDR3 DNA reads TGCAGTGCTGCGGGGTCTGGGGCCAACGTCCTGACTTTC.

In this sample, this clonotype turned up many times. This chain connects TRBV4-1 to TRBJ2-3, with D possibly matching TRBD2 (5 bases). Germline V gene lookup returns CDR1 MGHRA and CDR2 YSYEKL. The CDR3 consists of 15 residues. Trimming took 3 bases from V and 3 from J, leaving 13 bases between them. The CDR3 sequence: CASSHQSGGTDTQYF. The CDR3 DNA sequence: TGCGCCAGCAGCCACCAGAGTGGCGGGACAGATACGCAGTATTTT.

There are a few counts of this clonotype. The V call is TRBV20-1, the J call TRBJ2-3, with D possibly called TRBD1 or TRBD2 (5 bases each). Germline lookup yields CDR1 DFQATT and CDR2 SNEGSKA (reference sequence). CDR3 size: 16 residues. V lost 1 base to trimming and J lost 2 bases, with 16 bases between them. CDR3 region: CSARALGQGDTDTQYF. The CDR3 region has the DNA TGCAGTGCTAGAGCCCTCGGGCAGGGAGACACAGATACGCAGTATTTT.

This clonotype came up many times. V gene TRBV20-1 combines with J gene TRBJ2-1; 7 nucleotides align to TRBD1. Germline CDR1 reads DFQATT; CDR2 reads SNEGSKA (reference sequence). There are 16 residues in the CDR3. J lost 3 bases, V lost 0 bases, and 8 bases had no gene match. CDR3 sequence: CSARDGNRGYYNEQFF. The CDR3 DNA is TGCAGTGCTAGAGATGGTAACAGGGGATACTACAATGAGCAGTTCTTC.

This clonotype was seen at least ten times. The chain combines TRBV5-1 with TRBJ2-7; D may match TRBD1 or TRBD2 (5 bases each). V lost 0 bases, J lost 0 bases, and 13 bases lay in between. This CDR3 contains 16 residues. CDR1 SGHRS and CDR2 YFSETQ come from the germline V gene. The DNA of the CDR3 is TGCGCCAGCAGCTTGGAGCCTCGGGACCGCTCCTACGAGCAGTACTTC. Translated: CASSLEPRDRSYEQYF. The full variable domain, in which reference TRBV5-1 and TRBJ2-7 provide the parts outside the CDR3, is KAGVTQTPRYLIKTRGQQVTLSCSPISGHRSVSWYQQTPGQGLQFLFEYFSETQRNKGNFPGRFSGRQFSNSRSEMNVSTLELGDSALYLCASSLEPRDRSYEQYFGPGTRLTVT.